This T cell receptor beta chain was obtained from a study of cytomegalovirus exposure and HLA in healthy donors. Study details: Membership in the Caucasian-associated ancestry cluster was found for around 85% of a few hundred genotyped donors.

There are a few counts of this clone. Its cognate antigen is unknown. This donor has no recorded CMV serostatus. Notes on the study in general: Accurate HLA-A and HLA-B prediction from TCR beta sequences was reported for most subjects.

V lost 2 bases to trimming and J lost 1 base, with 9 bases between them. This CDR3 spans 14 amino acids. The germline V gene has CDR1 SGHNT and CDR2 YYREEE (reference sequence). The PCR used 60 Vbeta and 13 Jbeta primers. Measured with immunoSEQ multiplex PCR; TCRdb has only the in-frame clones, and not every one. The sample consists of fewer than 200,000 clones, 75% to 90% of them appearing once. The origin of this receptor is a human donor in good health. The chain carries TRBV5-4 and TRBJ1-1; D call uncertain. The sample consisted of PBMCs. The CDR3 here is CASSLWYGNTEAFF. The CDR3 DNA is TGTGCCAGCAGCTTATGGTACGGGAACACTGAAGCTTTCTTT.